This entry is about one T cell receptor beta chain. What antigen it recognizes has not been identified. Base qualities are not provided; no much larger clone lies one nucleotide away. Ficoll-Paque density gradient centrifugation was the method used to isolate PBMCs. The instrument given in TCRdb is Illumina NovaSeq 6000. cDNA libraries for TCRalpha and TCRbeta were prepared by 5'RACE using constant-segment primers, with sample barcodes and unique molecular identifiers added. Trizol reagent was used to extract RNA from every sample. The libraries were amplified in two PCR steps, and the second step added a second sample barcode and Illumina TruSeq adapters. Sequencing of the libraries was done on an Illumina NovaSeq, producing 2 x 150 bp paired-end reads. As for the original processing: Demultiplexing of reads and collapsing into UMI-guided consensus sequences were performed with migec v1.2.7. With mixcr v2.1.11, UMI consensuses were aligned to TRA and TRB V and J templates and assembled into clonotypes. Expanded or contracted clonotypes were those called significant by both edgeR and NoisET, with noise models trained on biological replicates. For edgeR calls, the thresholds were a false discovery rate-adjusted p below 0.01 and a log2 fold-change of 1. As an exploratory analysis of dynamics, max-normalized trajectories of the 1000 most abundant clonotypes were examined by PCA with hierarchical clustering. Each responding clone was given a CD4 or CD8 phenotype based on the CD4+ and CD8+ repertoires, which had been sequenced separately. Starting from the raw public reads, TCRdb applied fastp trimming at Q25, assembled clones with MiXCR and retained in-frame beta chains. Rows with a matching CDR3 protein are joined into one entry that keeps the most common DNA and genes. These V and J calls originate from TCRdb's pipeline instead of the authors' own analysis. This sample is represented by around 430,000 distinct CDR3 sequences; about 15% of them were singletons. The leading ten clones occupy around a fifth of the sample.

The entry originates in a study of T-cell memory formation after mild COVID-19 listed by TCRdb under 2021. Study-wide context: TCR sequence clusters from the two donors were largely donor specific. Two young, previously healthy adult volunteers, one female and one male, were included in the cohort. In a couple of donors, T-cell clones that expanded and contracted after mild COVID-19 were followed by sequencing TCRalpha and TCRbeta repertoires longitudinally. What the study reported, not specific to this receptor: Some responding clones were detected in pre-infection memory, which suggested that pre-existing cross-reactive memory T cells had joined the SARS-CoV-2 response. Contracting CD4+ clones turned up mainly in the CM and EM memory subsets, whereas EMRA was where CD8+ clones were enriched. Clones contracting from day 15 to 85 had balanced CD4/CD8 phenotypes, while a second wave expanding from day 15 to 37 was biased towards CD4+. The second-wave clones that peaked on day 37 were not confirmed to be SARS-CoV-2 specific. Only a couple of mild cases were covered by the study, and larger cohorts that include severe cases with pre-infection samples were considered necessary.

Deletion took 1 base off V and 4 bases off J, with a span of 12 bases between the germline ends. The germline V gene encodes CDR1 SQVTM and CDR2 ANQGSEA. The CDR3 sequence holds 14 residues, the cysteine and phenylalanine included. This entry keeps only the CDR3 DNA: 42 bases, framed from base 1. The rearrangement combines TRBV29-1 with TRBJ2-3, with a tentative D gene TRBD1 over 6 matching bases. Sequencing input: PBMCs or a T cell subset sorted from them (not recorded which). This sequence was found in a man in his late teens or twenties who had mild COVID-19 (a few samples of this study predate the infection). The sample titles of this study are shuffled in the database, so cell type and time point are left out; the donor was told from shared clones. The CDR3 amino acid sequence is: CSVEAQGRADTQYF. The bases are TGCAGCGTTGAAGCACAGGGTCGAGCAGATACGCAGTATTTT.